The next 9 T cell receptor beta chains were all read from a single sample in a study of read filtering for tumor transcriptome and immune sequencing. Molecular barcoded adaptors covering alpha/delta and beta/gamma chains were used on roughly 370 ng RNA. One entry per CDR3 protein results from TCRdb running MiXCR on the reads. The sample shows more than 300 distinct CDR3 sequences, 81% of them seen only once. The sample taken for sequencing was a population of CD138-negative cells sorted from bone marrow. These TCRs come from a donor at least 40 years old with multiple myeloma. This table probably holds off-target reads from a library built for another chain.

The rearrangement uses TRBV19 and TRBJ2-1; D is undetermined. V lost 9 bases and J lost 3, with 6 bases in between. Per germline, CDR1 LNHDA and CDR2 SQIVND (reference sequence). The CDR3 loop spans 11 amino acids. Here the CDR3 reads CASRDYNEQFF. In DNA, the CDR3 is TGTGCCAGCCGAGACTACAATGAGCAGTTCTTC.

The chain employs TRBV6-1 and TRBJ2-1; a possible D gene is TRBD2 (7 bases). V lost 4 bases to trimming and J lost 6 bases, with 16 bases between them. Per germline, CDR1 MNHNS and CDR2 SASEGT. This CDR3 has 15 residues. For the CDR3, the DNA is TGTGCCAGCAGTGTAGGGACTAAAGGGGGCAATGAGCAGTTCTTC. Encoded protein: CASSVGTKGGNEQFF.

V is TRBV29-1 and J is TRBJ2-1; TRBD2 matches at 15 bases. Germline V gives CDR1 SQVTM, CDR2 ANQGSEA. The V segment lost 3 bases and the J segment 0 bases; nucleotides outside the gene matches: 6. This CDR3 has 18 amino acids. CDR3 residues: CSVDGTSGRPSSYNEQFF. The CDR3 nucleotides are TGCAGCGTTGACGGGACTAGCGGGAGGCCTAGCTCCTACAATGAGCAGTTCTTC.

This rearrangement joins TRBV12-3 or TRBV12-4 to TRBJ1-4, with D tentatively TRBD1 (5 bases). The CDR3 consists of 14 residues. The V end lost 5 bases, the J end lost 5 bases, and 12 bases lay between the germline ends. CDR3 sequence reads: CASSPLGGNEKLFF. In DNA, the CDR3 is TGTGCCAGCAGTCCCCTCGGGGGGAATGAAAAACTGTTTTTT.

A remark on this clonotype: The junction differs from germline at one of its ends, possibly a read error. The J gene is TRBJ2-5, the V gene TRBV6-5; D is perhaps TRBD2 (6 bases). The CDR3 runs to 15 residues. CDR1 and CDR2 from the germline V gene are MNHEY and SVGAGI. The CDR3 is CASSPTYSGQETQYF. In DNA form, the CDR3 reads TGTGCCAGCAGTCCTACATATAGCGGACAAGAGACCCAATACTTC.

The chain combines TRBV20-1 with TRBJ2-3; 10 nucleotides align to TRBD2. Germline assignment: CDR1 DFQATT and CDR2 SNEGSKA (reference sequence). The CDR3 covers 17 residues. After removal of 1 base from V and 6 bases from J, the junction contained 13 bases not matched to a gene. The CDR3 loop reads CSARAPGAGGPTDTQYF. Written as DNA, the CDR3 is TGCAGTGCTAGAGCCCCAGGAGCGGGAGGGCCAACGGATACGCAGTATTTT.

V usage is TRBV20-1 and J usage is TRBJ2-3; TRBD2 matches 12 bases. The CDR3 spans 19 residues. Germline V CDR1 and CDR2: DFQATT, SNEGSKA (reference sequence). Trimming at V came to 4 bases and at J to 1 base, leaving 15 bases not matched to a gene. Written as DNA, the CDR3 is TGCAGTGCTACCAAGGTGGGGTCTAGCGGGAGGGGAGGCACAGATACGCAGTATTTT. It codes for CSATKVGSSGRGGTDTQYF.

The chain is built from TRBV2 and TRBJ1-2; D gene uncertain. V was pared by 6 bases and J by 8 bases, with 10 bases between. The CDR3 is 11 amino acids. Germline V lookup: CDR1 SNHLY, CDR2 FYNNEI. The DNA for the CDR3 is TGTGCCAGCAGGGTACCTGGCGGCTACACCTTC. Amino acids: CASRVPGGYTF.

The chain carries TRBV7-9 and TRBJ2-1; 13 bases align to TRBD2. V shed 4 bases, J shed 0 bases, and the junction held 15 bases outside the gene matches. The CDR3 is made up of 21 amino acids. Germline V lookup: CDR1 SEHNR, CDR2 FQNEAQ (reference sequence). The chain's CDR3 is CASSWRVATSGRPSSYNEQFF. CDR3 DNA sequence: TGTGCCAGCAGCTGGAGGGTCGCGACTAGCGGGAGGCCTAGCTCCTACAATGAGCAGTTCTTC. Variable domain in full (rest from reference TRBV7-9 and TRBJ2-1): DTGVSQNPRHKITKRGQNVTFRCDPISEHNRLYWYRQTLGQGPEFLTYFQNEAQLEKSRLLSDRFSAERPKGSFSTLEIQRTEQGDSAMYLCASSWRVATSGRPSSYNEQFFGPGTRLTVL.